Shown below are 3 T cell receptor beta chains from a single sample sequenced in a study of spatial heterogeneity in lung cancer. Study-wide findings and caveats: The study found that expanded intratumoral alpha and beta TCR counts tracked tumor mutation counts.

TCRdb independently ran MiXCR on the 5' RACE reads; one entry per CDR3 protein. Of about 22,000 distinct CDR3 sequences in the sample, 8% to 10% are singletons; the top ten hold 7.5% to 9%. Time point in this sample: sample taken at primary tumor resection. Their antigens are not known. The material sequenced was lung tumor tissue, taken at surgery. The receptor set was obtained from a male donor with early-stage non-small cell lung cancer.

This clonotype came up a few times. The chain couples TRBV4-2 to TRBJ2-3; D is perhaps TRBD2 (6 bases). The CDR3 sequence is 16 residues long. CDR1 and CDR2 from the germline V gene are LGHNA and YNFKEQ. The V and J ends lost 4 bases and 1 base respectively, with 15 bases between them. The DNA of the CDR3 is TGTGCCAGCAGCCCTAAAGGTGGCGGGGGCACAGATACGCAGTATTTT. It specifies CASSPKGGGGTDTQYF.

The chain is built from TRBV29-1 and TRBJ1-1, with 12 bases that match TRBD1. This CDR3 has 13 amino acids. V gave up 3 bases and J gave up 11 bases; unmatched junction bases: 7. Germline V gene data show CDR1 as SQVTM and CDR2 as ANQGSEA. The CDR3 region is CSVDEGQGARAFF. DNA for the CDR3: TGCAGCGTTGACGAGGGACAGGGGGCAAGGGCTTTCTTT.

This clonotype was detected ten times or more. The rearrangement joins TRBV6-1 to TRBJ2-3; tentatively, D is TRBD1 or TRBD2 (5 bases each). Germline V gene lookup returns CDR1 MNHNS and CDR2 SASEGT. CDR3 length: 15 amino acids. The V and J ends lost 8 bases and 0 bases respectively, with 15 bases between them. Here the CDR3 reads CASRRDGSSTDTQYF. CDR3 in DNA: TGTGCCAGCCGCCGGGACGGATCTAGCACAGATACGCAGTATTTT.